These 3 T cell receptor beta chains were all obtained from the same sample, sequenced in a study of shared clonotypes between healthy human individuals (TCRdb year 2020). CD8 naive samples were CD45RO-negative cells positively selected for CCR7, giving a CD45RA+CCR7+ population that excluded TemRA cells. The library was built by means of the immunoSEQ multiplex PCR assay. Held by TCRdb, this immuneACCESS table contains in-frame sequences only and omits some clones. Under half of the omission traces to an unresolved V gene where checked; the cause of the rest is unknown. Within this sample are about 800,000 clones, with just over 95% of them counted one time only. Over 0.2% of the sample rests with the top ten. The sample comprised naive CD8+ T cells sorted from blood. In the paper's terms, the cell subset or site label means: CD45RA+CCR7+. These TCRs come from a man aged 25-40 years in good health.

The chain carries TRBV5-6 and TRBJ2-7; 8 nucleotides match TRBD1. J gave up 6 bases and V 4 bases, and 9 bases lay outside the gene matches. CDR3 length: 14 residues. The germline V gene has CDR1 SGHDT and CDR2 YYEEEE. CDR3 coding DNA: TGTGCCAGCAGCGACCGGGACAGGCCTCTCGAGCAGTACTTC. Translated: CASSDRDRPLEQYF.

The chain combines TRBV7-8 with TRBJ1-3; the D gene is possibly TRBD1 (5 bases). Germline assignment: CDR1 SGHVS and CDR2 FQNEAQ. The CDR3 runs to 16 residues. With 5 bases removed from V and 0 bases from J, the gap between germline ends came to 14 bases. The CDR3 DNA is TGTGCCAGCAGCCAGAGGGGCGGAAGCTCTGGAAACACCATATATTTT. Its protein is CASSQRGGSSGNTIYF.

The rearrangement links TRBV5-1 to TRBJ2-4; a weak D match, TRBD2 (5 bases). CDR1 and CDR2 from the germline V gene are SGHRS and YFSETQ. The CDR3 loop spans 15 amino acids. V lost 5 bases and J lost 0, with 12 bases in between. Here the CDR3 reads CASRRGYEAKNIQYF. The CDR3 nucleotides are TGCGCCAGCAGGCGAGGGTACGAAGCCAAAAACATTCAGTACTTC.